This entry lists 11 T cell receptor beta chains sequenced from one sample in a study of blood T cell repertoires in COVID-19 (dated by TCRdb to about 2020). The method behind the library was the immunoSEQ multiplex PCR assay. Held by TCRdb, this immuneACCESS table contains in-frame sequences only and omits some clones. Under half of the omission traces to an unresolved V gene where checked; the cause of the rest is unknown. Within this sample are over 100,000 clones, with 75% to 85% of them counted one time only. The top ten hold approximately 7.9% of the sample. The source material was peripheral blood. These receptors came from a woman aged 80 or older with active or convalescent COVID-19.

This clone was observed a handful of times. Other DNA variants within this sample encode the same CDR3. The V call is TRBV5-1, the J call TRBJ2-5; 9 positions agree with TRBD1. V lost 3 bases to trimming and J lost 4 bases; unmatched junction nucleotides: 4. The CDR3 spans 14 residues. The germline V gene encodes CDR1 SGHRS and CDR2 YFSETQ. The CDR3 bases are TGCGCCAGCAGCTCGGGACAGGGCCGAGAGACCCAGTACTTC. Translated: CASSSGQGRETQYF.

V is TRBV7-9 and J is TRBJ2-7, with TRBD1 matching over 11 bases. V gave up 0 bases and J gave up 2 bases; unmatched junction bases: 3. The CDR3 has 16 amino acids. Germline V gene sequence: CDR1 SEHNR, CDR2 FQNEAQ (reference sequence). CDR3 region: CASSLAQGQGAYEQYF. CDR3 sequence (DNA): TGTGCCAGCAGCTTAGCGCAGGGACAGGGGGCCTACGAGCAGTACTTC.

The chain is built from TRBV12-3 or TRBV12-4 and TRBJ2-1; D is unclear. V lost 1 base and J 7 bases, leaving 5 bases between the germline ends. The CDR3 contains 12 residues. The CDR3 sequence is CASSLDRNEQFF. The CDR3 DNA is TGTGCCAGCAGTTTAGATCGGAATGAGCAGTTCTTC.

The genes are TRBV27 and TRBJ1-1, with 9 bases aligning to TRBD1. Trimming cost V 7 bases and J 2 bases; bases outside gene matches: 5. This CDR3 has 14 residues. Per germline, CDR1 MNHEY and CDR2 SMNVEV (reference sequence). The CDR3 loop is CASIGTGLNTEAFF. CDR3 DNA sequence: TGTGCCAGCATTGGGACAGGGCTTAACACTGAAGCTTTCTTT.

The chain has TRBV5-4 and TRBJ2-7, with a tentative D call TRBD2 (6 bases). Trimming left V 4 bases short and J 0 bases short, with 14 bases between. The CDR3 contains 15 residues. CDR1 and CDR2 (germline): SGHNT, YYREEE (reference sequence). The DNA of the CDR3 is TGTGCCAGCAGCCCCGGTACTAGCTTCTCCTACGAGCAGTACTTC. It encodes CASSPGTSFSYEQYF.

The CDR3 DNA is TGTGCCAGCAGCGTAGAGGGGGCCAATCAGCCCCAGCATTTT. It specifies CASSVEGANQPQHF. The rearrangement joins TRBV9 to TRBJ1-5; TRBD1 matches at 7 bases. The CDR3 length is 14 residues. Germline V gene lookup returns CDR1 SGDLS and CDR2 YYNGEE. With V trimmed by 0 bases and J by 3 bases, 0 bases remained unmatched.

This sequence joins TRBV24-1 and TRBJ2-5; 10 nucleotides agree with TRBD2. This CDR3 region has 15 residues. Germline-derived CDR1 and CDR2 are KGHDR and SFDVKD. Losses at the gene ends were 2 bases for V and 5 bases for J; bases not matched to a gene: 4. CDR3 sequence reads: CATSDSGTSVETQYF. The CDR3 DNA sequence: TGTGCCACCAGTGATTCCGGGACTAGCGTCGAGACCCAGTACTTC.

The chain is built from TRBV3-1 (or the pseudogene TRBV3-2) and TRBJ2-1; 8 nucleotides agree with TRBD2. The CDR3 runs to 15 residues. Germline assignment: CDR1 LGHDT and CDR2 YNNKEL (reference sequence). After removal of 5 bases from V and 4 bases from J, the junction contained 7 bases not matched to a gene. The CDR3 is CASSFAGGGYNEQFF. CDR3 nucleotides: TGTGCCAGCAGCTTTGCGGGGGGAGGGTACAATGAGCAGTTCTTC.

A few counts support this clone. Compared with germline, one end of the junction differs, possibly owing to a read error. The V call is TRBV18, the J call TRBJ2-7, with 10 bases aligning to TRBD1. Germline V gene sequence: CDR1 KGHSH, CDR2 LQKENI. This CDR3 is built from 14 residues. The CDR3 loop reads CATSDGTGDYEQYF. CDR3 DNA sequence: TGTGCCACCTCAGACGGGACAGGGGACTACGAGCAGTACTTC.

This clone was observed a single time. This sequence joins TRBV28 and TRBJ1-1; 9 bases map to TRBD1. This CDR3 has 12 amino acids. V shed 7 bases and J 10 bases; nucleotides not matched to a gene: 7. Germline V gene data show CDR1 as MDHEN and CDR2 as SYDVKM. Here the CDR3 DNA reads TGTGCCAGCAACGTACAGGGGGCTTCAGCTTTCTTT. Translating it yields CASNVQGASAFF.

The chain joins TRBV28 to TRBJ2-3; TRBD2 agrees at 9 bases. The CDR3 runs 15 residues. After removal of 3 bases from V and 7 bases from J, the junction contained 8 bases not matched to a gene. CDR1 MDHEN and CDR2 SYDVKM come from the germline V gene. The CDR3 region has the DNA TGTGCCAGCAGTTTGCTTAGCGGGAGCTCCAATACGCAGTATTTT. Amino acid sequence: CASSLLSGSSNTQYF.